This T cell receptor beta chain comes out of a study of cytomegalovirus exposure and HLA in healthy donors (dated by TCRdb to about 2017). As for the study more broadly: In an earlier analysis of some 550 of the donors, under 300 Gb of sequence data and some 100 million unique TCR beta sequences from some 170 million T cells were reported. Among approximately 370 genotyped donors of the cohort, an average of roughly 230,000 unique TCR beta nucleotide sequences was sequenced per donor, of which approximately 18% were non-productive. Donor age, sex, ethnicity and CMV serostatus were compiled alongside the repertoire data. A later genetic analysis used genome-wide SNP genotypes for 398 of the 666 donors, treating that subset as a discovery cohort. The T cell repertoires of 666 subjects were profiled by immunosequencing and related to cytomegalovirus serostatus. A later analysis re-analyzed previously published TCR beta repertoires from 550 to 700 donors and added high-resolution HLA genotyping to study TCR occurrence patterns. Along with the approximately 650-subject first cohort, a separate validation cohort of over a hundred different subjects was used. To decide whether each TCR beta V gene segment behaved as functional or pseudogenic, an earlier analysis of fewer than 750 of the donors relied on high-throughput TCR beta sequencing. Class I and class II HLA loci were covered by the typing at four-digit resolution. Typing coverage varied by locus: roughly 620-630 donors for A, B, C, DRB1 and DQB1; roughly 560 for DQA1; more than 600 for DPA1; approximately 470 for DPB1. Roughly 5 DR-DQ haplotypes were treated as single units for association and clustering because of strong linkage in the cohort. The genetic ancestry cluster associated with self-reported Caucasian donors included roughly four fifths of the roughly 400 genotyped donors. Every discovery cohort repertoire had been produced on one sequencing platform. The study aimed to test whether cataloging public T cell receptors could reveal signatures of past pathogen exposure. The study combined high-throughput TCR immunosequencing, statistical association of individual TCRs with disease status, and machine learning to predict cytomegalovirus infection status. An early release covering roughly 600 HLA-typed donors comprised approximately 290 gigabases of sequencing data and roughly 85 million unique TCR sequences. In the later analysis, no new phenotypic data were used to find candidate immune exposures; instead, reliance was placed on TCR beta sequences and their occurrence across donors.

Receptor amplification or capture employed the immunoSEQ multiplex PCR assay. The multiplex PCR relied on a mix of 60 forward primers for TCR Vbeta segments and 13 reverse primers for TCR Jbeta segments. Amplification of the CDR3 region of rearranged TCR beta genes was performed with a multiplex PCR assay on genomic DNA. The amplified TCR beta libraries were sequenced on the Illumina HiSeq System as 87-base-pair reads. Per the source publication's procedure: In a later analysis, tens of millions of unique TCR beta chains were counted across the 500 to 850 repertoires, and approximately 9.9 million of these chains were shared by at least two donors. A nearest-neighbor algorithm error-corrected the raw reads and collapsed the reads into unique sequences, merging closely related sequences to remove PCR and sequencing errors. Alignment of CDR3 sequences to IMGT reference sequences was used to assign V, D and J gene segments. Each retained sequence needed at least a six-nucleotide match to both a V gene segment and a J gene segment. A rearrangement was called productive if the CDR3 had no stop codons and remained in frame with V and J, and every other rearrangement was called non-productive. Following IMGT convention, CDR3 was defined as the stretch from the second conserved V-encoded cysteine up to the conserved J-encoded phenylalanine. The earlier analysis of about 610 of the donors excluded sequences that lacked an unambiguous match to a single V gene segment. An earlier analysis of several hundred of the donors called V segments functional above 56.7% productive rearrangements and segregating when the between-donor standard deviation exceeded 5%. A statistical classification framework was developed to diagnose cytomegalovirus status using the catalog of TCR beta chain sequences. A later analysis assigned V and J genes by comparing TCR nucleotide sequences with IMGT/GENE-DB human TR gene sequences. Using the TCRdist pipeline, a later analysis assigned CDR3 sequences along with most-parsimonious VDJ recombination scenarios. In a later analysis, each TCR beta chain was defined by its CDR3 amino acid sequence together with its V-gene family, and reads lacking a unique V-gene family were excluded. In a later analysis, approximately 640 highly shared, low-generation-probability nucleotide sequences were removed to address suspected cross-contamination and a sequencing artifact. In a later analysis, a clonal expansion index for each public chain was calculated from normalized within-repertoire ranks of inferred template counts. In a later analysis, generation probabilities were computed using a VDJ recombination model fitted to out-of-frame rearrangements, and the results were checked against IGoR. Hypergeometric tests were used in a later analysis to score TCR-TCR, TCR-HLA and TCR-CMV co-occurrence, with a repertoire-size bias correction applied to the TCR pairs. False discovery rates were estimated in a later analysis by permuting HLA or CMV assignments 20 times. A later analysis grouped co-occurring TCRs with DBSCAN, adding TCRdist sequence similarity when clustering within HLA-allele-positive subsets. Repertoires with fewer than 30,000 or more than 120,000 public chains, plus five repertoires with anomalous nucleotide sharing, were excluded from co-occurrence clustering. TCRdb took this table from immuneACCESS and kept in-frame rearrangements with V and J called. Such tables lack part of the clones; where checked against another copy, unresolved V genes explain under half of the gap, and the rest is unexplained. Clone size and the V and J calls come from that table; the DNA yielded D and trimming. Counted in this sample were 130,000 or so clones; around 65% of them appeared once. The ten largest account for around 1.9% of the sample.

Results and caveats for the whole study, not just this receptor: A later genetic analysis associated a missense DCLRE1C variant with V-gene and J-gene trimming of TCR beta chains, and an independent cohort replicated the association. In a later analysis, several top co-occurrence clusters were reported to appear linked to parvovirus B19, influenza, CMV and Epstein-Barr virus. The earlier analysis of 587 of the donors excluded some 16 rarely observed V segments, including chromosome 9 orphons, because counts were too low. A further reported finding was that TCR beta sequences accurately predicted the HLA-A and HLA-B alleles for most subjects in the first cohort. Roughly uniform sequencing depth across donors was assumed in presence/absence analyses, although this assumption may not hold. Immune exposure information for the cohort was limited to CMV serostatus. An earlier analysis of 450 to 750 of the donors showed that most TCR beta V segments appeared in productive rearrangements either about 87% or about 30% of the time, which broadly matched IMGT annotations. Because HLA typing was missing for some donors at each locus, association tests included only the typed subset. The study listed approximately 160 TCR beta chains as associated with cytomegalovirus. A group of highly shared sequence variants was considered likely to be a technical artifact of the sequencing pipeline. When HLA alleles, especially DR and DQ, strongly co-occurred, TCR associations were difficult to assign to individual alleles. The cohort was sequenced for TCR beta chains only, and without alpha or paired-chain data the features that could be detected were limited. The authors suggested that the approach could potentially be extended to other disease states and immunological phenotypes. Linkage disequilibrium might explain the correlated functional status among segregating V segments, but an unknown experimental factor could not be excluded. A later genetic analysis reported fewer N-insertions in productive TCRs among donors in an Asian-associated ancestry cluster than the approximately 670-donor mean. In a later analysis, 15,000 to 20,000 TCR beta sequences were associated with specific HLA alleles at a false discovery rate of 0.05. A few of the identified cytomegalovirus-associated TCR beta chains were confirmed in vitro to be specific for cytomegalovirus antigens. In a later analysis, most CMV-associated TCR beta chains were found to appear HLA-restricted, with HLA associations seemingly driven largely by CMV exposure. In a later analysis, HLA-associated TCR beta chains showed more clonal expansion and lower generation probabilities than non-associated chains that were equally common. Across donors, most TCR sequences were observed very rarely, whereas some public TCRs were present in many individuals. In both the original and validation cohorts, the classifier was reported to diagnose cytomegalovirus status with high specificity and sensitivity. In a later analysis, the rate of TCR association differed among HLA loci, with DRB1 alleles having the most associated TCRs and HLA-C alleles having the fewest.

The cohort was made up of under 800 healthy bone marrow donors. At the time of sampling, all cohort members were nominally healthy, though unrecorded immune exposures were likely present. The donor was CMV seronegative and was included in the group of about 400 seronegative cohort members. A peripheral blood sample was provided by each donor, and peripheral blood mononuclear cells were used for TCR beta sequencing. Genomic DNA extraction from the blood cell samples was performed with the Qiagen DNeasy Blood Extraction Kit. Notes on this clone: Its recognized antigen is unknown. No much larger clone exists at a distance of one base, and base qualities are not known.

The material sequenced was PBMCs. This clonotype originated in a male donor in good health and CMV-seronegative.

The nucleotide sequence is TGCGCCAGCAGCTTGGGTCAGGGTTGGGCTGAAAAACTGTTTTTT. Its translation is CASSLGQGWAEKLFF. The chain was built from TRBV5-1 and TRBJ1-4, with TRBD1 perhaps the D gene, on 5 matching bases. Looking up the germline V gene yields CDR1 SGHRS and CDR2 YFSETQ. The CDR3 numbers 15 residues from cysteine through phenylalanine. Of the read, only the CDR3 DNA is kept; its 45 bases are in frame from base 1. V loses 0 bases, J loses 7 bases, and the germline ends lie 13 bases apart.